The 18 T cell receptor beta chains listed next were all sequenced from one sample in a study of molecular identifiers for immune sequencing clone quantification. TCRdb used MiXCR to reprocess the PCR reads, holding one entry per CDR3 protein. The table has 88,000 or so distinct CDR3 sequences, 21% seen once. The sequencing sample was made of naive CD8+ T cells from blood, with Jurkat cell RNA spiked in. Subset given: FACS-sorted CD8+CD4-CCR7+CD45RA+ naive T cells. These receptors were collected from a human donor in good health. Some libraries in this study had Jurkat cell RNA spiked in.

Points on this clonotype: It may be a read error: a sequence one base away is much more abundant. V and J are TRBV10-3 and TRBJ2-7; the D gene is possibly TRBD2 (6 bases). Between the trimmed V and J ends, which lost 0 bases and 3 bases, there was a span of 12 bases. This CDR3 contains 15 residues. Per the germline V gene, CDR1 is ENHRY and CDR2 is SYGVKD. In DNA form, the CDR3 reads TGTGCCATCAGTGAGTCGCGGGATTCATTCTACGAGCAGTACTTC. Protein sequence: CAISESRDSFYEQYF.

The DNA of the CDR3 is TGTGCCAGTAGTATGCCCCGACTAGCTAACAATGAGCAGTTCTTC. Translating gives CASSMPRLANNEQFF. The chain uses TRBV19 and TRBJ2-1, with 7 nucleotides matching TRBD2. The germline gives CDR1 LNHDA, CDR2 SQIVND (reference sequence). V trimming: 3 bases; J trimming: 5 bases; junction bases outside the gene matches: 7. This CDR3 is built from 15 residues.

The chain couples TRBV7-9 to TRBJ2-5, with D perhaps matching TRBD2 (5 bases). This CDR3 comprises 16 residues. Trimming removed 7 bases from V and 2 bases from J, with 20 bases in between. Germline V CDR1 and CDR2: SEHNR, FQNEAQ (reference sequence). CDR3 loop: CASNLLPPSQQETQYF. The CDR3 nucleotides are TGTGCCAGCAACCTTCTCCCCCCTAGCCAGCAAGAGACCCAGTACTTC.

To note about this clonotype: The junction differs from germline at one of its ends, possibly a read error. V is TRBV11-2 and J is TRBJ2-3; 14 nucleotides match TRBD2. The germline V gene has CDR1 SGHAT and CDR2 FQNNGV. This CDR3 is 17 amino acids long. CDR3 sequence reads: CASSGLAGGTSTDTQCF. The CDR3 DNA is TGTGCCAGCAGCGGACTAGCGGGGGGTACTAGCACAGATACGCAGTGTTTT. Full variable domain (missing parts from reference TRBV11-2 and TRBJ2-3): EAGVAQSPRYKIIEKRQSVAFWCNPISGHATLYWYQQILGQGPKLLIQFQNNGVVDDSQLPKDRFSAERLKGVDSTLKIQPAKLEDSAVYLCASSGLAGGTSTDTQCFGPGTRLTVL.

This clonotype is a singleton in its sample. It may be a read error: a sequence one base away is much more abundant. The rearrangement links TRBV7-9 to TRBJ1-3; no firm D call. The germline gives CDR1 SEHNR, CDR2 FQNEAQ (reference sequence). The CDR3 sequence is 14 residues long. With 4 bases removed from V and 0 bases from J, the gap between germline ends came to 7 bases. Written as DNA, the CDR3 is TGTGCCAGCAGCTCGACCGTCTCTGGAAACACCATATATTTT. Its translation is CASSSTVSGNTIYF.

This clonotype has only a few counts. The rearrangement links TRBV7-6 to TRBJ2-5; TRBD2 matches at 10 bases. The CDR3 runs 19 residues. Trimming removed 5 bases from V and 0 bases from J; junction bases left unmatched: 15. Germline CDR1 SGHVS, CDR2 FNYEAQ. CDR3 amino acids: CASSRLIYEREGHQETQYF. The CDR3 DNA reads as TGTGCCAGCAGCCGATTGATATATGAGCGGGAGGGACACCAAGAGACCCAGTACTTC.

This clonotype came up a few times. CDR3 region: CSANRLGSRVYEQYF. CDR3 bases: TGCAGTGCGAACAGACTAGGGAGCAGGGTCTACGAGCAGTACTTC. This chain links TRBV20-1 with TRBJ2-7, with D possibly TRBD2 on 6 matching bases. Germline values: CDR1 DFQATT, CDR2 SNEGSKA (reference sequence). The CDR3 extends over 15 amino acids. V lost 6 bases to trimming and J lost 3 bases, with 21 bases between them.

The chain joins TRBV4-1 to TRBJ1-1; 7 positions agree with TRBD1. V dropped 4 bases and J dropped 0; count of bases not matched to a gene: 2. Looked up from germline, CDR1 is MGHRA and CDR2 is YSYEKL. This CDR3 is 14 amino acids long. DNA of the CDR3: TGCGCCAGCAGCCGGGGACAGATGAACACTGAAGCTTTCTTT. This sequence encodes CASSRGQMNTEAFF.

The chain couples TRBV27 to TRBJ2-7; 8 bases are a match to TRBD2. V gave up 10 bases and J gave up 4 bases; unmatched junction bases: 15. The germline CDR1 and CDR2 sequences are MNHEY and SMNVEV (reference sequence). The CDR3 totals 15 residues. The CDR3 loop is CATYGGAGGRYEQYF. The CDR3 nucleotides read TGTGCCACCTATGGGGGGGCGGGGGGAAGGTACGAGCAGTACTTC.

This clonotype was observed many times. The rearrangement links TRBV19 to TRBJ2-7; D perhaps matches TRBD2 (5 bases). This CDR3 is built from 14 residues. Trimming took 2 bases from V and 7 from J, leaving 15 bases between them. CDR1 and CDR2 (germline): LNHDA, SQIVND (reference sequence). The CDR3 nucleotides are TGTGCCAGTAGTATAAGGAGCGAGAGGGCTGAGCAGTACTTC. Its protein is CASSIRSERAEQYF.

At least ten counts were recorded for this clonotype. This sequence joins TRBV13 and TRBJ2-3; D gene ambiguous. V lost 5 bases and J lost 0, with 15 bases in between. Germline V gene data show CDR1 as PRHDT and CDR2 as FYEKMQ (reference sequence). The length of the CDR3 is 16 residues. CDR3 residues: CASSILMAGSTDTQYF. DNA of the CDR3: TGTGCCAGCAGCATCCTCATGGCCGGGAGCACAGATACGCAGTATTTT. Using reference TRBV13 and TRBJ2-3 for the parts outside the CDR3, the full variable domain is AAGVIQSPRHLIKEKRETATLKCYPIPRHDTVYWYQQGPGQDPQFLISFYEKMQSDKGSIPDRFSAQQFSDYHSELNMSSLELGDSALYFCASSILMAGSTDTQYFGPGTRLTVL.

This clonotype was seen many times. The rearrangement uses TRBV2 and TRBJ2-4, with no clear D. V dropped 3 bases and J dropped 0 bases, with 9 bases sitting between them. Germline-derived CDR1 and CDR2 are SNHLY and FYNNEI. The CDR3 is 15 residues long. The CDR3 nucleotides read TGTGCCAGCAGTGAGAACAGACTAGCCAAAAACATTCAGTACTTC. Amino acid sequence: CASSENRLAKNIQYF.

At least ten counts were recorded for this clonotype. The J gene is TRBJ1-6, the V gene TRBV5-1; D not certain. The V and J ends lost 0 bases and 12 bases respectively, with 7 bases between them. This CDR3 comprises 12 residues. The germline CDR1 and CDR2 sequences are SGHRS and YFSETQ. In DNA, the CDR3 is TGCGCCAGCAGCTTGGCAGGAGGACCCCTCCACTTT. Encoded protein: CASSLAGGPLHF. The variable domain in full, with the rest retrieved from reference TRBV5-1 and TRBJ1-6, is KAGVTQTPRYLIKTRGQQVTLSCSPISGHRSVSWYQQTPGQGLQFLFEYFSETQRNKGNFPGRFSGRQFSNSRSEMNVSTLELGDSALYLCASSLAGGPLHFGNGTRLTVT.

The V call is TRBV27, the J call TRBJ2-1, with 9 positions matching TRBD2. CDR1 is MNHEY and CDR2 is SMNVEV in the germline V gene (reference sequence). The CDR3 is 16 residues long. With V trimmed by 5 bases and J by 8 bases, 13 bases remained unmatched. CDR3 amino acids: CASSPSGREGQDEQFF. DNA of the CDR3: TGTGCCAGCAGTCCCTCGGGGCGGGAGGGCCAGGATGAGCAGTTCTTC.

This rearrangement joins TRBV7-6 to TRBJ1-1; maybe TRBD1 (5 bases). The V end lost 2 bases, the J end lost 6 bases, and 16 bases lay between the germline ends. Germline V lookup: CDR1 SGHVS, CDR2 FNYEAQ. The CDR3 runs to 15 residues. The CDR3 coding sequence is TGTGCCAGCAGCTTATTTTTTGGGGCGGAGGCTGAAGCTTTCTTT. Protein: CASSLFFGAEAEAFF.

The sample holds many counts of this clonotype. This chain uses TRBV29-1 with TRBJ2-5; D remains unclear. Germline V gives CDR1 SQVTM, CDR2 ANQGSEA. The CDR3 spans 12 residues. Deletions cut 7 bases from V and 1 base from J, with 10 bases between. The CDR3: CSASDTQETQYF. The CDR3 DNA reads TGCAGCGCCTCTGACACCCAAGAGACCCAGTACTTC.

This clonotype turned up a few times. V and J are TRBV20-1 and TRBJ2-1; TRBD1 matches at 10 bases. CDR1 is DFQATT and CDR2 is SNEGSKA in the germline V gene (reference sequence). Losses at the gene ends were 0 bases for V and 1 base for J; bases not matched to a gene: 3. This CDR3 is 16 amino acids long. For the CDR3, the DNA is TGCAGTGCTAGAGATCGACAGGGGGCGTCCTACAATGAGCAGTTCTTC. It is translated as CSARDRQGASYNEQFF.

This clonotype was counted a few times. The V and J genes are TRBV19 and TRBJ2-5; TRBD2 matches at 9 bases. V dropped 1 base and J dropped 4; count of bases not matched to a gene: 7. The CDR3 totals 16 residues. Per germline, CDR1 LNHDA and CDR2 SQIVND (reference sequence). The CDR3 loop is CASSIGAGGLGETQYF. The DNA for the CDR3 is TGTGCCAGTAGTATAGGAGCGGGGGGCCTAGGAGAGACCCAGTACTTC.